These T cell receptor beta chains were read from a single sample in a study of cytomegalovirus exposure and HLA in healthy donors. Generated by immunoSEQ multiplex PCR, the TCRdb table keeps only in-frame clones and is missing some. The sample contains roughly 120,000 clones, 70% to 85% of which appear only once. The specimen sequenced was PBMCs. The receptors here all came from a young woman in good health and CMV-seropositive. The CDR3 runs from the conserved cysteine through the conserved F or W. D genes are given only for firm matches.

TRBJ2-2 | TRBV6-6 | . | CASSSNRDGGAGELFF
TRBJ2-5 | TRBV7-7 | . | CASSLGPAETQYF
TRBJ2-1 | TRBV16 | . | CASSPYRSNEQFF
TRBJ2-1 | TRBV29-1 | TRBD1 | CSVTGTGAYNEQFF
TRBJ2-7 | TRBV5-1 | TRBD2 | CASSPKSGATYEQYF
TRBJ2-7 | TRBV6-6 | TRBD1 | CASSDRDEQYF
TRBJ2-2 | TRBV7-9 | . | CASSRGRQVDTGELFF
TRBJ2-3 | TRBV11-2 | . | CASSPGTVADTQYF
TRBJ2-4 | TRBV2 | . | CASSEQGRKGIQYF
TRBJ1-2 | TRBV7-9 | TRBD1 | CSSSPSFNRGHHGYTF
TRBJ2-5 | TRBV6-6 | TRBD2 | CASSREGQETQYF
TRBJ1-1 | TRBV2 | . | CASSGPRSRTEAFF
TRBJ1-6 | TRBV2 | TRBD1 | CASTEGTGISPLHF
TRBJ1-2 | TRBV10-1 | TRBD1 | CASPPTGAYGYTF
TRBJ1-2 | TRBV15 | TRBD1 | CATSGDRADNYGYTF
TRBJ1-3 | TRBV10-3 | TRBD1 | CATGTAGNTIYF
TRBJ1-2 | TRBV30 | TRBD1 | CAWSAGTAGGYTF
TRBJ2-3 | TRBV11-3 | TRBD2 | CASSLGTSSTDTQYF
TRBJ2-1 | TRBV9 | . | CASSVVGFLDEQFF
TRBJ1-3 | TRBV29-1 | . | CSVVPPGSGNTIYF
TRBJ2-3 | TRBV28 | . | CASSLYGGHSTDTQYF
TRBJ2-1 | TRBV29-1 | TRBD2 | CSVEGLAGGWNEQFF
TRBJ2-1 | TRBV5-6 | TRBD2 | CASSLAGGYYNEQFF
TRBJ1-2 | TRBV4-1 | TRBD1 | CASSQDSRFYGQGSFYGYTF
TRBJ2-5 | TRBV7-9 | . | CASSGRGGEETQYF
TRBJ1-1 | TRBV9 | . | CASSPFAGSGTEAFF
TRBJ1-2 | TRBV11-1 | TRBD1 | CASSPGQARPFYGYTF
TRBJ2-7 | TRBV6-1 | TRBD1 | CASCQTGGHEQYF
TRBJ2-3 | TRBV4-1 | TRBD2 | CASSLRGGGGDTQYF
TRBJ1-6 | TRBV27 | . | CASRWDAGSPLHF
TRBJ2-7 | TRBV27 | . | CASITSSYEQYF
TRBJ2-1 | TRBV7-8 | TRBD1 | CASSPTGGEQFF
TRBJ1-2 | TRBV19 | TRBD1 | CAIDRGDYGYTF
TRBJ2-7 | TRBV12-5 | TRBD1 | CASGLVMDRGTESEQYF
TRBJ2-7 | TRBV7-2 | . | CASSPAGGYEQYF
TRBJ1-1 | TRBV6-5 | . | CASRTGANTEAFF
TRBJ1-6 | TRBV4-1 | TRBD1 | CASRRTGGNSPLHF
TRBJ1-5 | TRBV18 | . | CASSPSGTTNQPQHF
TRBJ2-7 | TRBV7-9 | . | CASSLKPSKGQGEQYF
TRBJ1-6 | TRBV5-1 | TRBD1 | CASSSMTGGNSPLHF
TRBJ1-2 | TRBV4-2 | . | CASSPTTGGYTF
TRBJ1-3 | TRBV18 | . | CASSPLRDSGNTIYF
TRBJ2-5 | TRBV7-9 | . | CASSSNEAEETQYF
TRBJ2-1 | TRBV7-9 | TRBD2 | CASNPGRGAENEQFF
TRBJ2-4 | TRBV6-5 | . | CASSYSGWGDIQYF
TRBJ2-3 | TRBV12-1 | . | CASSHGRGKDTQYF
TRBJ1-4 | TRBV25-1 | TRBD1 | CASSSFSGDSRTPEKLFF
TRBJ2-1 | TRBV27 | . | CASSALGLPEQFF
TRBJ2-1 | TRBV6-6 | TRBD2 | CASSYAGGLNNEQFF
TRBJ2-7 | TRBV6-5 | TRBD2 | CASRTSGYEQYF
TRBJ1-1 | TRBV19 | . | CASSIVVGQGAFF